This T cell receptor beta chain was sequenced during a study of preoperative IRX-2 immunotherapy in early breast cancer. Measured with immunoSEQ multiplex PCR; TCRdb has only the in-frame clones, and not every one. The sample shows about 19,000 clones, about 82% of them seen only once. CDR3 size: 15 residues. Germline-derived CDR1 and CDR2 are LNHNV and YYDKDF (reference sequence). V dropped 10 bases and J dropped 6; count of bases not matched to a gene: 14. The treatment here: preoperative locoregional IRX-2 cytokine immunotherapy. This phase Ib study tested locoregional IRX-2 cytokine immunotherapy given before surgery.

The chain joins TRBV15 to TRBJ2-1; the match to TRBD1 covers 8 bases. The source is a human donor with breast cancer. Sequenced here: lymph node tissue, sampled after IRX-2 immunotherapy. DNA for the CDR3: TGTGCCAGCACCTCTGGCAGGGGGCGCAGCAATGAGCAGTTCTTC. This sequence encodes CASTSGRGRSNEQFF.